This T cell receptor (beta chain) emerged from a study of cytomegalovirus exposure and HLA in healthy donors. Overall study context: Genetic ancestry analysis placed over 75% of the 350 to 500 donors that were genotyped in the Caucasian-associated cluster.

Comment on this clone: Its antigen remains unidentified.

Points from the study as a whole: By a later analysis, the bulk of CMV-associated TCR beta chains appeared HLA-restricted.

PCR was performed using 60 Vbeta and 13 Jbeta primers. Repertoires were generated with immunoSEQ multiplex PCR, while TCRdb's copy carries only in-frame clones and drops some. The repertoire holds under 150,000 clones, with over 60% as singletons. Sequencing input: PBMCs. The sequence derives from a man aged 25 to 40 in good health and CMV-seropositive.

CDR3 region: CASSLSTEVVEKLFF. CDR3 bases: TGTGCCAGCAGCTTGTCGACAGAGGTGGTTGAAAAACTGTTTTTT. V is TRBV7-9 and J is TRBJ1-4; possible D gene TRBD1, 5 bases. Germline V gene sequence: CDR1 SEHNR, CDR2 FQNEAQ (reference sequence). Trimming left V 3 bases short and J 7 bases short, with 15 bases between. The CDR3 is made up of 15 amino acids.